This T cell receptor beta chain was recovered during a study of PD-1 blockade in classical Hodgkin lymphoma. Time point: cycle 4 day 1 (C4D1), after 6 weeks of nivolumab. With no exception, relapse followed autologous stem cell transplantation in all patients, and brentuximab vedotin exposure varied. TCRdb's copy holds only in-frame clones and misses some; the assay was immunoSEQ multiplex PCR. The sample holds just under 45,000 clones, 60% to 75% seen once. The CDR3 is 13 residues long. Germline lookup yields CDR1 MNHEY and CDR2 SVGAGI. V gave up 6 bases and J gave up 1 base, with 7 bases separating them.

The chain combines TRBV6-5 with TRBJ1-5; no clear D gene. Sequencing used peripheral blood mononuclear cells (PBMCs), obtained before the fourth cycle of nivolumab. The TCR originated in a human donor with classical Hodgkin lymphoma. CDR3 nucleotides: TGTGCCAGCAGATTGGACAGCAATCAGCCCCAGCATTTT. Amino acids: CASRLDSNQPQHF.